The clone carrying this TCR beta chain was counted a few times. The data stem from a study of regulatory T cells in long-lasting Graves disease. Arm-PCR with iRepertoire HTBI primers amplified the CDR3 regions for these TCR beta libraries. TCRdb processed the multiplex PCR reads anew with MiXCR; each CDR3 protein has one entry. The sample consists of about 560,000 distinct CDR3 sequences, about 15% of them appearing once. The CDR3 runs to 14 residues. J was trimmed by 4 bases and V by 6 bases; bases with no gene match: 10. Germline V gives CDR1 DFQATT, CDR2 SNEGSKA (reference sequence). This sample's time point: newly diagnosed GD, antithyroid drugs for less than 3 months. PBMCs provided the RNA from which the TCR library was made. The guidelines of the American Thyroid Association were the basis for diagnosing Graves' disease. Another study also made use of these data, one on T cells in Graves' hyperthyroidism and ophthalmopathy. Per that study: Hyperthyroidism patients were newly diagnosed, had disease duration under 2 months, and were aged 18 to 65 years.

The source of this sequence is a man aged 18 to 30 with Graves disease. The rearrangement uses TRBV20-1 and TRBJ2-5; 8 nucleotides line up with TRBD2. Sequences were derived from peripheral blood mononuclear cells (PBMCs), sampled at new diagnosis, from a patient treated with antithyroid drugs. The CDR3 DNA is TGCAGTGCGGACAACTCTGCGGGAGGAGAGACCCAGTACTTC. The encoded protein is CSADNSAGGETQYF.